The text below deals with one TCR beta chain. What it binds is unknown. The record originates from a study of radiotherapy plus CTLA-4 blockade in lung cancer. Across the study: For approximately 19% of patients, objective responses occurred, and approximately 33% had disease control.

Chemo-refractory metastatic non-small-cell lung cancer patients underwent focal radiation alongside CTLA-4 blockade with ipilimumab. Study observations and caveats: After radiotherapy and ipilimumab, tumor-derived clones expanded in peripheral blood. Strongest reported response predictors: early blood clone changes and post-radiation interferon-beta.

Repertoires were generated with immunoSEQ multiplex PCR, while TCRdb's copy carries only in-frame clones and drops some. There are 40,000 to 45,000 clones in the sample; around 77% occur only once, and over 2.5% lies in the top ten. Germline trimming cut 2 bases from V and 15 bases from J; bases unmatched to any gene: 11. The CDR3 has 13 residues. The germline V gene encodes CDR1 MNHNY and CDR2 SVGAGI (reference sequence). Sample: peripheral blood, taken from a patient treated with radiotherapy plus ipilimumab. This sequence joins TRBV6-6 and TRBJ2-3; 7 nucleotides match TRBD1. The TCR comes from a human donor with non-small cell lung cancer whose response to radiotherapy plus ipilimumab could not be evaluated. The CDR3 nucleotides are TGTGCCAGCAGTTACGCAGGGACAGAGGGTAACTATTTT. It translates to CASSYAGTEGNYF.